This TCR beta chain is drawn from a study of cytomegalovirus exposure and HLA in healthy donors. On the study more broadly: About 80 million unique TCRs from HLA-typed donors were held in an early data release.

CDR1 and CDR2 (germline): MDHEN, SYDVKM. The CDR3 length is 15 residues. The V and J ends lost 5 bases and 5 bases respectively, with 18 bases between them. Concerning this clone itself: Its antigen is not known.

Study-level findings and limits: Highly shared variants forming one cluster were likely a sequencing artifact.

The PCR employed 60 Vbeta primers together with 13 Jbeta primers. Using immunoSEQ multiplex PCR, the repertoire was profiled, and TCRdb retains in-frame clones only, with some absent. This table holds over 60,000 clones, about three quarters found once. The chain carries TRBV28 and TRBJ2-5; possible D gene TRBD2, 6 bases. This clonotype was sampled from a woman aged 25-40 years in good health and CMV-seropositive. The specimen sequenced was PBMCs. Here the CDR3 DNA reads TGTGCCAGCAGTGAAACCCCCGGGACTGTGGAGACCCAGTACTTC. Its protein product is CASSETPGTVETQYF.